This T cell receptor beta chain was obtained from a study of T cells in Graves' hyperthyroidism and ophthalmopathy. Amplification targeted TCR beta CDR3 regions from RNA transcripts. In the first-round RT-PCR of the TCR CDR3, the HTBI primer set was used. Using its own MiXCR run on the multiplex PCR reads, TCRdb lists one record per CDR3 protein. The sample contains about 55,000 distinct CDR3 sequences, roughly 50% of which appear only once. Reasons for excluding patients were uncontrolled infection, other autoimmune disease, pregnancy or lactation. The diagnostic basis comprised clinical symptoms, serum thyroxine and TRAb, thyroid ultrasound and orbital computed tomography. Around 10 ml fresh peripheral blood yielded the PBMCs. CDR3 length: 14 residues. J gave up 7 bases and V 4 bases, and 6 bases lay outside the gene matches. CDR1 is SEHNR, CDR2 FQNEAQ, per germline (reference sequence). This clonotype was seen many times.

The material sequenced was blood. The chain couples TRBV7-9 to TRBJ2-1; 8 nucleotides match TRBD2. This TCR came from an older woman with Graves' ophthalmopathy. CDR3 coding DNA: TGTGCCAGCAGCTCAGGGACTAGTGGAAATGAGCAGTTCTTC. Protein product: CASSSGTSGNEQFF.